This entry concerns a single TCR beta chain. Its antigen remains unidentified. The sample holds no much larger clone one base away, and base qualities are not on file. The data derive from a study of blood T cell repertoires in COVID-19 (dated by TCRdb to 2020 to 2021). For context, the study as a whole: Samples covering the acute and convalescent phases of COVID-19 were provided by collaborators in the United States, Italy and Spain. Deeply sampled blood TCRbeta repertoires from subjects exposed to, actively infected with, or recovered from COVID-19 were included in the dataset. The repertoires were made available in a free public database intended to serve as a resource for research on the immune response to SARS-CoV-2. Samples were obtained from the ongoing ImmuneRACE study (first 160 participants) and from roughly 1,300 subjects provided by 6 global collaborators. Sample metadata almost always included a de-identified subject ID, COVID-19 status, age in years and sex. The material from the prospective study consisted of cDNA or gDNA derived from T cells, B-cell-depleted T cells, or PBMCs. Where available, HLA class I and class II types were obtained from metadata supplied by the sample provider rather than from assay-based typing. Broad study findings and their caveats: The amount of clinical and demographic metadata varied by source and participant and was provided uncurated.

TCRbeta CDR3 regions were amplified from genomic DNA using the immunoSEQ Assay, a bias-controlled multiplex PCR. In the paper's pipeline: Within the assay, amplification of reference gene primers was used to estimate how many nucleated cells each sample contained. Sequence reads were collapsed and filtered to measure the absolute abundance of every unique TCRbeta CDR3 rearrangement. For each sample, productive Simpson clonality was calculated as the square root of Simpson's diversity index across productive rearrangements. This immuneACCESS table, as held by TCRdb, lists in-frame sequences with V and J called but not all clones. Of the missing ones, under half trace to an unresolved V gene in checked studies; the others have no known cause. The V and J calls and clone size come from that table; D and trimming were worked out from the DNA. The sample includes about 140,000 clones, with 76% observed a single time. Roughly 4.7% of the sample is held by the ten biggest clonotypes.

There are 15 amino acids in the CDR3, from cysteine to phenylalanine inclusive. Only the CDR3 region is kept as DNA, spanning 45 bases read in frame from base 1. After removal of 1 base from V and 4 bases from J, the junction retains 5 bases not matched to a gene. Reading the germline V gene gives CDR1 SGHAT and CDR2 FQNNGV. Each collaborating institution followed its own protocols to collect whole blood in K2EDTA tubes. For TCRbeta analysis, collaborators shipped samples in one of three forms: frozen whole blood, isolated PBMCs, or DNA extracted from either of those sample types. The receptor comes from a woman older than 75 with active or convalescent COVID-19. This receptor chain uses TRBV11-2 and TRBJ2-3; 7 central bases correspond to TRBD1. Material: peripheral blood. For the CDR3, the sequence is CASSLVPTGSDTQYF. The sequenced DNA: TGTGCCAGCAGCTTAGTCCCGACAGGGTCAGATACGCAGTATTTT.